This TCR beta chain was recovered during a study of blood T cell repertoires in COVID-19. Whole-study context: COVID-19 samples from acute and convalescent phases originated in the United States, Italy and Spain. The analysed material was cDNA or gDNA that came from T cells, B-cell-depleted T cells, or PBMCs.

Authors' analysis steps: The authors estimated nucleated cell counts from reference gene primer amplification. The table came from immunoSEQ multiplex PCR; TCRdb's copy has only in-frame clones and leaves some out. V and J calls and clone size are as listed in that table; D and trimming were resolved from the DNA. This table has about 130,000 clones, 80% to 90% appearing once. The sequenced sample consisted of peripheral blood. The receptor was derived from a man between 60 and 75 years old with COVID-19, enrolled during active disease.

The CDR3 DNA reads as TGCAGTGCTAGTTTCGGACTCCACGCGAACGAGCAGTACTTC. Translating gives CSASFGLHANEQYF. The gene calls are TRBV20-1 and TRBJ2-7; D might be TRBD2 (5 bases). The germline V and J ends were trimmed by 3 bases and 5 bases, with 17 bases remaining between them. The CDR3 contains 14 residues. The V gene's germline CDR1 is DFQATT and CDR2 SNEGSKA (reference sequence).